The present entry profiles one T cell receptor (beta chain) with its context. CDR1 is KGHSH, CDR2 LQKENI, per germline. The CDR3 contains 16 residues. V dropped 6 bases and J dropped 4 bases, with 21 bases sitting between them. The data stem from a study of Graves' ophthalmopathy and Graves' hyperthyroidism. For repertoire sequencing, the TCR beta CDR3 regions were amplified from RNA transcripts. A first-round RT-PCR used HTBI primers, followed by a second-round multiplex PCR. TCRdb re-called the multiplex PCR reads through MiXCR, storing one row per CDR3 protein. In the table there are hundreds of thousands of distinct CDR3 sequences, around 20% of which are singletons.

Sequencing used peripheral blood. The genes are TRBV18 and TRBJ1-2; the D gene is possibly TRBD1 (5 bases). The sequence was collected from a woman aged 18 to 35 with stable Graves' hyperthyroidism. CDR3 in amino acids: CASSNWDEGRSYGYTF. The CDR3 DNA follows: TGTGCCAGCTCCAACTGGGACGAGGGGCGGTCCTATGGCTACACCTTC.